Listed below are T cell receptor beta chains from one sample, sequenced in a study of tumor-infiltrating lymphocytes in primary liver carcinoma. TCRdb re-derived calls from the multiplex PCR reads in MiXCR, one entry per CDR3 protein. The repertoire includes a few hundred thousand distinct CDR3 sequences, 58% of them detected once, and about a sixth sits in the top ten. Sequencing input: peripheral blood. These TCRs come from a young woman with primary liver carcinoma and hepatitis B virus infection. Each CDR3 is given with its conserved first and last residue. D genes are given only for firm matches. Rows give clone size only sometimes, using once, few, many, or a class for an expanded clone.

j_gene	d_gene	v_gene	abundance	CDR3aa	CDR3nt
TRBJ2-3	.	TRBV12-1	few	CASSFAWPDTQYF	TGTGCCAGCAGCTTCGCTTGGCCAGATACGCAGTATTTT
TRBJ2-1	TRBD2	TRBV11-2	.	CASSSLEGLAGTYNEQLF	TGTGCCAGCAGCTCGTTAGAGGGACTAGCGGGAACCTACAATGAGCAGCTTTTC
TRBJ2-5	.	TRBV6-2/TRBV6-3	many	CASSSGQPGATQYF	TGTGCCAGCAGTTCCGGGCAGCCCGGGGCGACCCAGTACTTC
TRBJ2-7	.	TRBV24-1	.	CATGGKGDEQYF	TGTGCCACCGGGGGAAAGGGGGACGAGCAGTACTTC
TRBJ2-3	.	TRBV11-3	.	CSSSLEGARKQYF	TGTTCCAGCAGCTTAGAGGGAGCGCGTAAGCAGTATTTT
TRBJ2-1	TRBD2	TRBV12-3/TRBV12-4	few	CASSLVGTTEQFF	TGTGCCAGCAGTTTAGTCGGGACTACCGAGCAGTTCTTC
TRBJ1-5	.	TRBV28	.	CASSASGSKEQPQHF	TGTGCCAGCAGTGCTTCCGGGTCCAAGGAACAGCCCCAGCATTTT
TRBJ2-5	.	TRBV12-3/TRBV12-4	.	CASNTYLRSEDTQYF	TGTGCCAGCAACACCTACCTCAGGAGCGAAGATACCCAGTACTTC
TRBJ2-5	TRBD1	TRBV6-5	.	CARSSLGQGDQETQYF	TGTGCCAGAAGCAGTCTGGGACAGGGGGACCAAGAGACCCAGTACTTC
TRBJ1-2	TRBD1	TRBV19	.	CASSGQGAYGYTF	TGTGCCAGTAGTGGACAGGGGGCCTATGGCTACACCTTC
TRBJ1-5	TRBD1	TRBV12-3/TRBV12-4	.	CASSSTGKRQPQHF	TGTGCCAGCAGTTCGACAGGGAAGAGGCAGCCCCAGCATTTT
TRBJ1-3	.	TRBV6-5	.	CASSVTSAGNTVYF	TGTGCCAGCAGTGTCACCTCTGCTGGAAACACCGTATATTTT
TRBJ2-5	.	TRBV10-3	once	CAIKVTPPETQYF	TGTGCCATCAAGGTCACCCCACCGGAGACCCAGTACTTC
TRBJ2-1	.	TRBV5-5	once	CASSQVESEQSF	TGTGCCAGCAGCCAGGTCGAAAGTGAACAGTCCTTC
TRBJ2-5	TRBD2	TRBV5-1	.	CASSLWRTGTNVIFPETQYF	TGCGCCAGCAGCTTGTGGAGGACCGGGACTAACGTGATCTTCCCGGAGACCCAGTACTTC
TRBJ2-3	TRBD2	TRBV11-2	.	CASNLMTSGRPQQGPQYF	TGTGCCAGCAACTTAATGACTAGCGGGAGGCCGCAGCAAGGACCGCAGTATTTC
TRBJ2-2	.	TRBV11-2	once	CASSLGVRENGELVF	TGTGCCAGTAGCTTAGGGGTGCGTGAGAACGGGGAGCTGGTTTTT
TRBJ1-2	.	TRBV12-3/TRBV12-4	many	CASSLNTVTYGYTF	TGTGCCAGCAGTTTAAACACCGTCACTTATGGCTACACCTTC
TRBJ2-1	.	TRBV12-3/TRBV12-4	many	CASSPSVSYNEQFF	TGTGCCAGCAGTCCTTCCGTCTCCTACAATGAGCAGTTCTTC
TRBJ2-7	.	TRBV28	few	CASSLPPTLRGHEQYF	TGTGCCAGCAGTTTACCGCCGACGCTAAGGGGCCACGAGCAGTACTTC
TRBJ1-6	.	TRBV12-3/TRBV12-4	.	CASSHYTGYNSPLHF	TGTGCCAGCAGTCATTACACGGGGTATAATTCACCCCTCCACTTT
TRBJ2-7	.	TRBV28	.	CASSRYEQYF	TGTGCCAGCAGTCGCTACGAGCAGTACTTC
TRBJ1-5	.	TRBV6-6	few	CASSYPAPGARGVDRGNQPQHF	TGTGCCAGCAGTTACCCCGCTCCGGGTGCCAGGGGTGTCGATCGTGGCAATCAGCCCCAGCATTTT
TRBJ2-1	.	TRBV12-3/TRBV12-4	many	CASSLTYEQFF	TGTGCCAGCAGTTTAACTTATGAGCAGTTCTTC
TRBJ1-1	.	TRBV5-1	.	CASSFLGGAGTEAFF	TGCGCCAGCAGCTTTTTGGGGGGCGCGGGAACTGAAGCTTTCTTT
TRBJ1-4	.	TRBV29-1	many	CSVGYNEKLFF	TGCAGCGTTGGTTATAATGAAAAACTGTTTTTT